This T cell receptor beta chain originates from a study of shared clonotypes between healthy human individuals. The ends were cut back, 4 bases at V and 5 bases at J, with 17 bases in the middle. This CDR3 comprises 15 residues. From germline, CDR1 is MDHEN and CDR2 SYDVKM. Using immunoSEQ multiplex PCR, the repertoire was profiled, and TCRdb retains in-frame clones only, with some absent. Of about a million clones in the sample, around 76% were seen once. The rearrangement uses TRBV28 and TRBJ1-2; no clear D. The sequence was obtained from a man younger than 35 in good health. Specimen: memory CD4+ T cells sorted from blood. The subset was: CD45RA-negative fraction. CDR3 coding DNA: TGTGCCAGCAGTTCCGCCTCCGGGCAGTCTTATGGCTACACCTTC. Protein product: CASSSASGQSYGYTF.